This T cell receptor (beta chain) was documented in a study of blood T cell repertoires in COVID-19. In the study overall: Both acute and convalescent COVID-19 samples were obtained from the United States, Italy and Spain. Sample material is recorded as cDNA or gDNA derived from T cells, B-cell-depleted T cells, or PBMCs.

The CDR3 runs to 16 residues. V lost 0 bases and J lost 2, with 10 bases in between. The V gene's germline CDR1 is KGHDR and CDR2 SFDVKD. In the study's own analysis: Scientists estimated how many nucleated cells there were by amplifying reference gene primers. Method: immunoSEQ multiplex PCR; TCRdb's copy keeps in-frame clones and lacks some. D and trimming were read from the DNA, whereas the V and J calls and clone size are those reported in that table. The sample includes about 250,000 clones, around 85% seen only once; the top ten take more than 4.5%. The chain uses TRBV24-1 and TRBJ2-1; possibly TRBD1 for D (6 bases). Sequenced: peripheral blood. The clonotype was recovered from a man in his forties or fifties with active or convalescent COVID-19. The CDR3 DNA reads TGTGCCACCAGTGATTTGGAGGCAGGGGCCTACAATGAGCAGTTCTTC. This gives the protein CATSDLEAGAYNEQFF.